A single sample gave rise to the 14 T cell receptor beta chains below, sequenced in a study of blood T cell repertoires in COVID-19. Assay: immunoSEQ multiplex PCR; the TCRdb copy retains only in-frame clones and omits some. The data contain over 200,000 clones, 88% of them singletons. Sample: peripheral blood. These receptors were obtained from a man aged 55 to 69 who had recovered from COVID-19.

The chain recombines TRBV3-1 (or the pseudogene TRBV3-2) with TRBJ1-2; TRBD1 agrees at 8 bases. CDR1 LGHDT and CDR2 YNNKEL come from the germline V gene (reference sequence). The V segment lost 3 bases and the J segment 4 bases; nucleotides outside the gene matches: 7. The CDR3 runs to 15 residues. CDR3 amino acids: CASSQPDRGLYGYTF. The CDR3 region has the DNA TGTGCCAGCAGCCAGCCCGACAGGGGTCTCTATGGCTACACCTTC.

The rearrangement links TRBV6-5 to TRBJ2-7; D may be TRBD2 (7 bases). V lost 4 bases and J 0 bases, leaving 13 bases between the germline ends. The V gene's germline CDR1 is MNHEY and CDR2 SVGAGI. The CDR3 runs to 15 residues. CDR3 DNA: TGTGCCAGCAGTTCTGAGGGAGGGGGCTCCTACGAGCAGTACTTC. Encoded protein: CASSSEGGGSYEQYF.

The J gene is TRBJ2-2, the V gene TRBV30; 7 bases map to TRBD1. Germline CDR1 reads GTSNPN; CDR2 reads SVGIG (reference sequence). The junction had 6 bases not matched to a gene; V was cut back by 1 base and J by 4 bases. The CDR3 is made up of 15 amino acids. CDR3 region: CAWSARDRITGELFF. DNA of the CDR3: TGTGCCTGGAGTGCCCGGGACAGAATCACCGGGGAGCTGTTTTTT. Variable domain in full (rest from reference TRBV30 and TRBJ2-2): SQTIHQWPATLVQPVGSPLSLECTVEGTSNPNLYWYRQAAGRGLQLLFYSVGIGQISSEVPQNLSASRPQDRQFILSSKKLLLSDSGFYLCAWSARDRITGELFFGEGSRLTVL.

The J gene is TRBJ1-6, the V gene TRBV6-6, with TRBD1 identical over 8 bases. This CDR3 comprises 15 residues. V lost 6 bases, J lost 10 bases, and 11 bases stayed unmatched. CDR1 is MNHNY, CDR2 SVGAGI, per germline (reference sequence). The CDR3 reads CASRYIQGAESPLHF. Written as DNA, the CDR3 is TGTGCCAGCAGGTATATTCAGGGGGCAGAGTCACCCCTCCACTTT.

This chain connects TRBV25-1 to TRBJ1-1, with TRBD1 as a possible D gene (5 bases). CDR1 MGHDK and CDR2 SYGVNS come from the germline V gene. The CDR3 is 15 residues long. Trimming pared 5 bases from V and 4 bases from J, leaving 17 bases between. This CDR3 is CASSLRGSGRTEAFF. In nucleotides, the CDR3 is TGTGCCAGCAGTCTCCGGGGGAGCGGGCGCACTGAAGCTTTCTTT.

The chain uses TRBV3-1 (or the pseudogene TRBV3-2) and TRBJ2-2, with TRBD2 matching over 15 bases. V dropped 4 bases and J dropped 1; count of bases not matched to a gene: 4. Germline loops: CDR1 LGHDT, CDR2 YNNKEL (reference sequence). This CDR3 is 18 amino acids long. The CDR3 bases are TGTGCCAGCAGCCGGACTAGCGGGGGGGCAGTGAACACCGGGGAGCTGTTTTTT. Protein: CASSRTSGGAVNTGELFF.

The gene calls are TRBV19 and TRBJ1-1; 8 positions agree with TRBD1. CDR1 and CDR2 from the germline V gene are LNHDA and SQIVND (reference sequence). With 0 bases clipped from V and 4 bases from J, the junction kept 7 bases outside the gene matches. CDR3 size: 16 residues. DNA of the CDR3: TGTGCCAGTAGTATAGATCGAGGCAGGGGGCGCACTGAAGCTTTCTTT. Its protein product is CASSIDRGRGRTEAFF.

This chain uses TRBV19 with TRBJ1-1; a possible D gene is TRBD1 (5 bases). With 5 bases removed from V and 5 bases from J, the gap between germline ends came to 18 bases. The germline CDR1 and CDR2 sequences are LNHDA and SQIVND (reference sequence). CDR3 length equals 15 residues. DNA of the CDR3: TGTGCCAGTAGTCCGACCGGTCCTAGGGGAACTGAAGCTTTCTTT. Its translation is CASSPTGPRGTEAFF.

J is TRBJ1-5 and V is TRBV3-1 (or the pseudogene TRBV3-2); D is uncertain. In germline, CDR1 is LGHDT, CDR2 YNNKEL (reference sequence). There are 15 residues in the CDR3. V dropped 0 bases and J dropped 2 bases, with 8 bases sitting between them. CDR3 coding DNA: TGTGCCAGCAGCCAAGATTCGGGTGGCAATCAGCCCCAGCATTTT. It translates to CASSQDSGGNQPQHF.

V usage is TRBV18 and J usage is TRBJ1-1; maybe TRBD1 (6 bases). The germline V gene encodes CDR1 KGHSH and CDR2 LQKENI. The CDR3 contains 12 residues. Deletions cut 2 bases from V and 7 bases from J, with 8 bases between. CDR3 in DNA: TGTGCCAGCTCACCAGGGGGCAGTGAAGCTTTCTTT. Encoded protein: CASSPGGSEAFF. Supplemented by reference TRBV18 and TRBJ1-1, the full variable domain reads NAGVMQNPRHLVRRRGQEARLRCSPMKGHSHVYWYRQLPEEGLKFMVYLQKENIIDESGMPKERFSAEFPKEGPSILRIQQVVRGDSAAYFCASSPGGSEAFFGQGTRLTVV.

The chain joins TRBV10-3 to TRBJ2-7; 7 positions match TRBD2. CDR1 and CDR2 (germline): ENHRY, SYGVKD. The CDR3 is 15 residues long. Trimming cost V 4 bases and J 7 bases; bases outside gene matches: 13. This CDR3 reads CAISVSLGEAGEQYF. CDR3 DNA sequence: TGTGCCATCAGTGTGAGTTTGGGGGAAGCGGGGGAGCAGTACTTC.

In nucleotides, the CDR3 is TGCGCCAGCAGCTTTGGGACAGGGAACTCTGGGGCCAACGTCCTGACTTTC. It encodes CASSFGTGNSGANVLTF. The gene calls are TRBV5-1 and TRBJ2-6, with 9 bases matching TRBD1. The CDR3 sequence is 17 residues long. The V segment lost 2 bases and the J segment 0 bases; nucleotides outside the gene matches: 3. Germline V lookup: CDR1 SGHRS, CDR2 YFSETQ.

The J gene is TRBJ1-1, the V gene TRBV7-9, with D possibly being TRBD1 (6 bases). The germline gives CDR1 SEHNR, CDR2 FQNEAQ (reference sequence). This CDR3 spans 14 amino acids. The V end was cut by 3 bases, the J end by 1 base, with 9 bases between. The CDR3 region has the DNA TGTGCCAGCAGCTTCCAGGACAGGAACACTGAAGCTTTCTTT. It is translated as CASSFQDRNTEAFF.

The J gene is TRBJ1-3, the V gene TRBV30; tentative D call: TRBD1 (5 bases). The CDR3 contains 12 residues. V was trimmed by 5 bases and J by 5 bases, leaving 10 bases between them. CDR1 is GTSNPN and CDR2 is SVGIG in the germline V gene (reference sequence). The CDR3 DNA follows: TGTGCCTGGGCGGACACTAGAAACACCATATATTTT. Translating gives CAWADTRNTIYF.